These 10 T cell receptor beta chains were sequenced from one sample in a study of blood T cell repertoires in COVID-19. Some clones are missing from TCRdb's copy, which holds only in-frame ones; the method was immunoSEQ multiplex PCR. This table has about 170,000 clones, around four fifths appearing once. Source material: peripheral blood. The receptors were sampled from an elderly woman with acute or convalescent COVID-19.

The rearrangement links TRBV11-2 to TRBJ1-2; D is ambiguous. The CDR3 length is 15 residues. V was trimmed by 5 bases and J by 7 bases, leaving 20 bases between them. The germline V gene has CDR1 SGHAT and CDR2 FQNNGV. The CDR3 DNA reads TGTGCCAGCAGCCCCATCCGGGCCGTTCGGGGTGGCTACACCTTC. Amino acids: CASSPIRAVRGGYTF.

This clone has only one observation. The chain joins TRBV5-1 to TRBJ1-6, with 9 bases that match TRBD1. The CDR3 is made up of 16 amino acids. Germline V gives CDR1 SGHRS, CDR2 YFSETQ. J was trimmed by 7 bases and V by 4 bases; bases with no gene match: 9. The CDR3 region is CASSQGLGQGNSPLHF. CDR3 bases: TGCGCCAGCAGCCAGGGGCTAGGACAGGGGAATTCACCCCTCCACTTT.

The chain links TRBV2 to TRBJ2-7; 7 bases map to TRBD1. CDR3 length equals 14 residues. CDR1 is SNHLY, CDR2 FYNNEI, per germline. Trimming removed 5 bases from V and 3 bases from J; junction bases left unmatched: 7. The CDR3: CASSPDRANYEQYF. CDR3 bases: TGTGCCAGCAGTCCCGACAGGGCTAACTACGAGCAGTACTTC.

V usage is TRBV28 and J usage is TRBJ1-2; perhaps TRBD1 as D (5 bases). This CDR3 has 16 residues. Germline CDR1 and CDR2: MDHEN and SYDVKM. Deletions cut 3 bases from V and 4 bases from J, with 18 bases between. DNA for the CDR3: TGTGCCAGCAGTTTGGTCGGCGGCAATAGGGGCTATGGCTACACCTTC. This sequence encodes CASSLVGGNRGYGYTF.

This chain uses TRBV24-1 with TRBJ2-3; 7 bases fit TRBD1. The length of the CDR3 is 15 residues. The J segment lost 3 bases and the V segment lost 4 bases, leaving 6 bases of the junction unmatched. Germline-derived CDR1 and CDR2 are KGHDR and SFDVKD. CDR3 bases: TGTGCCACCAGTGAACCGGGACAGCCAACAGATACGCAGTATTTT. This translates into CATSEPGQPTDTQYF.

The chain employs TRBV19 and TRBJ1-1, with 7 bases lining up with TRBD1. The CDR3 sequence is 15 residues long. Germline assignment: CDR1 LNHDA and CDR2 SQIVND (reference sequence). V shed 6 bases, J shed 5 bases, and the junction held 12 bases outside the gene matches. The CDR3 region is CASRPLDRAGTEAFF. The CDR3 region has the DNA TGTGCCAGTAGACCGTTAGACAGGGCGGGGACTGAAGCTTTCTTT.

Here the CDR3 reads CASSLGGTGGYGYTF. The CDR3, as DNA: TGTGCCAGCAGCTTAGGGGGGACAGGGGGTTATGGCTACACCTTC. This chain joins TRBV7-2 and TRBJ1-2; 11 nucleotides align to TRBD1. The CDR3 sequence is 15 residues long. With 1 base clipped from V and 5 bases from J, the junction kept 3 bases outside the gene matches. The germline V gene encodes CDR1 SGHTA and CDR2 FQGNSA.

The chain carries TRBV19 and TRBJ1-3; D is ambiguous. The CDR3 covers 15 residues. In germline, CDR1 is LNHDA, CDR2 SQIVND (reference sequence). Trimming removed 6 bases at V and 2 bases at J, with 14 bases between. The CDR3 sequence is CASSLSRQAGNTIYF. The CDR3 DNA reads as TGTGCCAGTAGCCTTTCACGGCAGGCTGGAAACACCATATATTTT.

A few counts support this clone. V and J are TRBV4-3 and TRBJ2-1; TRBD2 matches at 10 bases. Looked up from germline, CDR1 is LGHNA and CDR2 is YSLEER. Unmatched junction bases numbered 9, after V lost 0 bases and J lost 7 bases. The CDR3 runs 17 residues. The CDR3 sequence is CASSQEVASGGSNEQFF. CDR3 nucleotide sequence: TGCGCCAGCAGCCAAGAGGTGGCTAGCGGGGGTTCGAATGAGCAGTTCTTC.

The rearrangement links TRBV19 to TRBJ2-7, with a possible D match to TRBD2 (5 bases). Germline V gene lookup returns CDR1 LNHDA and CDR2 SQIVND (reference sequence). The CDR3 is 15 amino acids. Trimming stripped 0 bases from V and 7 bases from J, with 16 bases between. Here the CDR3 DNA reads TGTGCCAGTAGTATAGATCCGGGATTCGCGGTGGAGCAGTACTTC. It encodes CASSIDPGFAVEQYF.